These T cell receptor beta chains were read from a single sample in a study of CXCR3-negative and CXCR3-positive naive CD8 T cells. From its re-call of the 5' RACE reads, TCRdb lists each CDR3 protein once, without DNA. The sample totals about 40,000 distinct CDR3 sequences. Sequencing input: memory CD8+ T cells from blood. The receptors were gathered from a human donor in good health. Some clones in this sample may be carry-over from other donors' samples. Both conserved end residues are part of each CDR3. The order of the fields is J gene, V gene, CDR3 protein.

J: TRBJ2-1
V: TRBV14
CDR3: CASSQGGNEQFF

J: TRBJ1-1
V: TRBV5-1
CDR3: CANQGGGYTEAFF

J: TRBJ2-7
V: TRBV14
CDR3: CASSQPMTGSYEQYF

J: TRBJ2-7
V: TRBV14
CDR3: CASSQDSSYEQYF

J: TRBJ2-7
V: TRBV7-9
CDR3: CASSSPLGDRGPHEQYF

J: TRBJ2-1
V: TRBV29-1
CDR3: CSVEDRGAGGIYNEQFF

J: TRBJ2-7
V: TRBV7-9
CDR3: CASSQNSGTPKSYEQYF

J: TRBJ2-7
V: TRBV12-3/TRBV12-4
CDR3: CASSLAYYEQYF

J: TRBJ1-2
V: TRBV20-1
CDR3: CSARDYREASYGYTF

J: TRBJ1-1
V: TRBV5-1
CDR3: CASSQGQGASLEAFF

J: TRBJ2-2
V: TRBV24-1
CDR3: CATSAPTETGELFF

J: TRBJ2-2
V: TRBV12-3/TRBV12-4
CDR3: CASSPTSAGELFF

J: TRBJ2-7
V: TRBV7-8
CDR3: CASSRGGVLSYEQYF

J: TRBJ2-7
V: TRBV6-5
CDR3: CASSPGTSGFYEQYF

J: TRBJ2-2
V: TRBV29-1
CDR3: CSVVAPNTGELFF

J: TRBJ1-2
V: TRBV5-6
CDR3: CASSLDRHSPVDGYTF

J: TRBJ1-2
V: TRBV29-1
CDR3: CSVESPLGQGMDYGYTF

J: TRBJ1-6
V: TRBV20-1
CDR3: CSESDREGSPLHF

J: TRBJ2-7
V: TRBV27
CDR3: CASSLGGHEQYF

J: TRBJ2-6
V: TRBV12-3/TRBV12-4
CDR3: CASSRGRGAGANVLTF

J: TRBJ2-3
V: TRBV12-3/TRBV12-4
CDR3: CASSLMISGGADTQYF

J: TRBJ2-5
V: TRBV14
CDR3: CASSQVRRETQYF

J: TRBJ2-3
V: TRBV4-2
CDR3: CASSPSGGALSDTQYF

J: TRBJ2-1
V: TRBV7-9
CDR3: CASEPSGTSSYNEQFF

J: TRBJ1-1
V: TRBV29-1
CDR3: CSVGSPWEAFF

J: TRBJ2-7
V: TRBV28
CDR3: CASSLTGTAEQYF

J: TRBJ1-3
V: TRBV21-1
CDR3: CASGTGVNTIYF

J: TRBJ1-1
V: TRBV6-5
CDR3: CASSQTGTGGVFLEAFF

J: TRBJ1-4
V: TRBV12-3/TRBV12-4
CDR3: CASTPPGGNEKLFF

J: TRBJ2-1
V: TRBV7-9
CDR3: CASRSGGGYNEQFF

J: TRBJ2-1
V: TRBV5-6
CDR3: CASSLVGAVSIGNEQFF

J: TRBJ2-7
V: TRBV12-3/TRBV12-4
CDR3: CASSLGGSPSTALTYEQYF

J: TRBJ2-5
V: TRBV7-3
CDR3: CASSPTGGAQETQYF

J: TRBJ2-5
V: TRBV6-5
CDR3: CASRPSLAQETQYF

J: TRBJ2-7
V: TRBV10-3
CDR3: CAIGTNTYEQYF

J: TRBJ1-1
V: TRBV7-9
CDR3: CASSPDAGEGAFF

J: TRBJ2-7
V: TRBV20-1
CDR3: CSARRESSLYEQYF

J: TRBJ2-1
V: TRBV29-1
CDR3: CSVDRYNEQFF

J: TRBJ1-6
V: TRBV4-2
CDR3: CASSQIPGRSNSPLHF

J: TRBJ2-2
V: TRBV7-9
CDR3: CASTYPSGGRTGELFF

J: TRBJ2-3
V: TRBV29-1
CDR3: CSVSGTVLDTQYF

J: TRBJ2-7
V: TRBV29-1
CDR3: CSVEGLHEQYF

J: TRBJ2-7
V: TRBV7-2
CDR3: CASSVKLAGDPLF

J: TRBJ1-5
V: TRBV20-1
CDR3: CSVEMSEGQPQHF

J: TRBJ2-1
V: TRBV6-5
CDR3: CASSYSSQGVGEQFF

J: TRBJ2-1
V: TRBV12-3/TRBV12-4
CDR3: CASSLGLKVHEQFF

J: TRBJ2-1
V: TRBV7-3
CDR3: CASSLTQREYYNEQFF

J: TRBJ1-1
V: TRBV29-1
CDR3: CSVEEQLKAFF

J: TRBJ2-1
V: TRBV5-1
CDR3: CASRDPSGGDEQFF

J: TRBJ2-7
V: TRBV5-5
CDR3: CASSPRPPRDREVPSYEQYF

J: TRBJ2-5
V: TRBV3-1
CDR3: CASSQGSSGAQETQYF

J: TRBJ2-7
V: TRBV15
CDR3: CATSTSLTKQYF

J: TRBJ2-3
V: TRBV12-3/TRBV12-4
CDR3: CASSSESTDTQYF

J: TRBJ1-2
V: TRBV5-5
CDR3: CASSLGTGYGYTF

J: TRBJ2-2
V: TRBV24-1
CDR3: CATSDINTGELFF

J: TRBJ2-1
V: TRBV7-8
CDR3: CASSLGRTDNEQFF

J: TRBJ2-3
V: TRBV5-6
CDR3: CASSGREEGTDTQYF

J: TRBJ2-7
V: TRBV7-2
CDR3: CASSLAWTSGGASEQYF